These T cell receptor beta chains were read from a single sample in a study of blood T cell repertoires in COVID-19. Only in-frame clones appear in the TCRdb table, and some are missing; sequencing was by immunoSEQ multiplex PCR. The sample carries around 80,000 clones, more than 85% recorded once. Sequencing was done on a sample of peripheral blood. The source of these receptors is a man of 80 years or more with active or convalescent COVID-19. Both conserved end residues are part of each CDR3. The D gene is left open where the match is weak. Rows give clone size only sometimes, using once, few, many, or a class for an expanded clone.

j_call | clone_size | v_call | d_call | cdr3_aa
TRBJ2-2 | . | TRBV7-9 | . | CASSSESANTGELFF
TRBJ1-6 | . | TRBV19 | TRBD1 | CASMDRGNSPLHF
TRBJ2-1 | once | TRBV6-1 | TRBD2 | CASSPLAGEQFF
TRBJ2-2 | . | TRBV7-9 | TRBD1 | CASSLGGTGDITGELFF
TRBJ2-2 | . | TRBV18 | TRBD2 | CASSNRLAGNTGELFF
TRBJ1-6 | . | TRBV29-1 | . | CSVRDRSYNSPLHF
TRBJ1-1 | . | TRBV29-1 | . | CSGSRVGAYYAFF
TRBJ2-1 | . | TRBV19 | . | CASSIARLDNEQFF
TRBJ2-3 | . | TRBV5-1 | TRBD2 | CASSRAGVRTDTQYF
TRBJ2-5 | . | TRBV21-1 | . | CASSPHPGQPAETQYF
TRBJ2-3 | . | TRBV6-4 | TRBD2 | CASSVGTSESTDTQYF
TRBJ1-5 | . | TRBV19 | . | CASSIGRSGNQPQHF
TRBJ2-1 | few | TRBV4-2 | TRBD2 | CASSQAVSGGRSFEQFF
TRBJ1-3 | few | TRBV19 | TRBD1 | CASSHTGGDFGSGNTIYF
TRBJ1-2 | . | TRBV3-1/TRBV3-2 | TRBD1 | CASSAGQDYGYTF
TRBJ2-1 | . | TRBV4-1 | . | CASSQGPGEATYNEQFF
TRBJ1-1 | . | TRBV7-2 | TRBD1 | CASSSDRGRMNTEAFF
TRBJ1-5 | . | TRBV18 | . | CASSPLAGANGNQPQHF